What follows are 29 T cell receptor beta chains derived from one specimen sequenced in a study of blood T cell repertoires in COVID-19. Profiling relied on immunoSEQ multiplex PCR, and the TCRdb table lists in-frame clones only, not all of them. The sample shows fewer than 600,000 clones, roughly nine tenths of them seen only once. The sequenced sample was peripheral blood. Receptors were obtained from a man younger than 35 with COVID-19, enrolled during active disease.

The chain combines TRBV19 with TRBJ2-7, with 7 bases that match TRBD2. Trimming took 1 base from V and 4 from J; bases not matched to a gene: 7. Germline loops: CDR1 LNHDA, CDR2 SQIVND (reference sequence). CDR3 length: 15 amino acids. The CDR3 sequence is CASSIVGGGVYEQYF. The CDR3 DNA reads TGTGCCAGTAGTATAGTGGGGGGGGGAGTTTACGAGCAGTACTTC. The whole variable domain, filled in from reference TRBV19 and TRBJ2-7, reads DGGITQSPKYLFRKEGQNVTLSCEQNLNHDAMYWYRQDPGQGLRLIYYSQIVNDFQKGDIAEGYSVSREKKESFPLTVTSAQKNPTAFYLCASSIVGGGVYEQYFGPGTRLTVT.

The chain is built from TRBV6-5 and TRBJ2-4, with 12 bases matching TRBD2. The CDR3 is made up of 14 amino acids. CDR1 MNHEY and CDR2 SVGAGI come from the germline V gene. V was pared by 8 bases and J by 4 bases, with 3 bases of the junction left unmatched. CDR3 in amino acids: CASSGTSGKNIQYF. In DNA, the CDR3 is TGTGCCAGCTCAGGGACTAGCGGGAAAAACATTCAGTACTTC.

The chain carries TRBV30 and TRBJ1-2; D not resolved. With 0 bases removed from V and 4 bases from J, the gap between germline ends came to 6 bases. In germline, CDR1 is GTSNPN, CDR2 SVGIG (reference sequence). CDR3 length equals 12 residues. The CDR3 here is CAWSVHIYGYTF. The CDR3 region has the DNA TGTGCCTGGAGTGTACATATCTATGGCTACACCTTC. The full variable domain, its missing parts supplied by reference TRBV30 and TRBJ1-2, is SQTIHQWPATLVQPVGSPLSLECTVEGTSNPNLYWYRQAAGRGLQLLFYSVGIGQISSEVPQNLSASRPQDRQFILSSKKLLLSDSGFYLCAWSVHIYGYTFGSGTRLTVV.

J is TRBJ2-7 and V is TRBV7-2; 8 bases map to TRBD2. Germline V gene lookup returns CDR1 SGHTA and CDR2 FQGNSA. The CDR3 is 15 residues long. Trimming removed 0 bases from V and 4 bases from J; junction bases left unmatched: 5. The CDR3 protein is CASSLAREVEYEQYF. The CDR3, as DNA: TGTGCCAGCAGCTTAGCGCGGGAGGTGGAATACGAGCAGTACTTC.

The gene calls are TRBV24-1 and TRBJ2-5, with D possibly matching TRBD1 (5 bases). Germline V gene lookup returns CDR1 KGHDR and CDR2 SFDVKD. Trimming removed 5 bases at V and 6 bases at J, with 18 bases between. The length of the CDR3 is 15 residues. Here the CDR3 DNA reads TGTGCCACCAGTGGTGATTCAGGGTCTACGAAGACCCAGTACTTC. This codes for CATSGDSGSTKTQYF.

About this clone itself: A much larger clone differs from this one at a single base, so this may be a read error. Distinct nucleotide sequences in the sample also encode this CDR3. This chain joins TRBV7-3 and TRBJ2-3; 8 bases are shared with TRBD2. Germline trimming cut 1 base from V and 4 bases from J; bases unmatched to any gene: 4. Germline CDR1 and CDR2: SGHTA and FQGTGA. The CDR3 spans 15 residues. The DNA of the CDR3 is TGTGCCAGCAGCTTAAGTCTAGCGGGCGCAGATACGCAGTATTTT. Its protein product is CASSLSLAGADTQYF.

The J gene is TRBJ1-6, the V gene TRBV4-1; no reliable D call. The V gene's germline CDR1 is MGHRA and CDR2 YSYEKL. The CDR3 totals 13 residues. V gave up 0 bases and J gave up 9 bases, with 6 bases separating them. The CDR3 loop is CASSQDLSSPLHF. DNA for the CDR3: TGCGCCAGCAGCCAAGATCTGAGTTCACCCCTCCACTTT.

As DNA, the CDR3 is TGTGCCAGCAGTCCCTCGGCAGGGGCAACTTCCGAGCAGTACTTC. It encodes CASSPSAGATSEQYF. This chain links TRBV28 with TRBJ2-7; D is perhaps TRBD1 (6 bases). CDR3 size: 15 residues. V was clipped by 5 bases and J by 6 bases, with 20 bases between them. Per the germline V gene, CDR1 is MDHEN and CDR2 is SYDVKM.

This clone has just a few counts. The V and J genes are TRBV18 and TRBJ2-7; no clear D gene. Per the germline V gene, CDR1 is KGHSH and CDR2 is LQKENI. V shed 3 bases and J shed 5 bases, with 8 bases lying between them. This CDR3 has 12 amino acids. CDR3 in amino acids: CASSPRRNEQYF. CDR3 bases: TGTGCCAGCTCACCGCGTCGTAACGAGCAGTACTTC. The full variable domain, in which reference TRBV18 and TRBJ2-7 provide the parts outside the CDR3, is NAGVMQNPRHLVRRRGQEARLRCSPMKGHSHVYWYRQLPEEGLKFMVYLQKENIIDESGMPKERFSAEFPKEGPSILRIQQVVRGDSAAYFCASSPRRNEQYFGPGTRLTVT.

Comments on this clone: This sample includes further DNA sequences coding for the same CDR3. The CDR3 DNA sequence: TGTGCCAGTAGTATTGGCAGGGGTAACACTGAAGCTTTCTTT. Its translation: CASSIGRGNTEAFF. J is TRBJ1-1 and V is TRBV19, with TRBD1 as a possible D gene (6 bases). The CDR3 extends over 14 amino acids. Trimming pared 3 bases from V and 2 bases from J, leaving 10 bases between. The germline CDR1 and CDR2 sequences are LNHDA and SQIVND (reference sequence).

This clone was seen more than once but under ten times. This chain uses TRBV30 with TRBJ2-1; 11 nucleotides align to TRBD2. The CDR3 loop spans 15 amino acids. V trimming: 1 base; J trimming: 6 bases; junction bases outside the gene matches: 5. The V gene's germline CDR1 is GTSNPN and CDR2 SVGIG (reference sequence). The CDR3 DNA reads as TGTGCCTGGAGTGGACTAGCGGGACGGGGCAATGAGCAGTTCTTC. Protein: CAWSGLAGRGNEQFF.

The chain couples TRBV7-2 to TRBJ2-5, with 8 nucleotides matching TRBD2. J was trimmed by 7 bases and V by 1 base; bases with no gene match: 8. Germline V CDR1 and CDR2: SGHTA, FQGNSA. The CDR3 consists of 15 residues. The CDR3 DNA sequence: TGTGCCAGCAGCTTAGACGGGGGGGCGATTGGGACCCAGTACTTC. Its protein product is CASSLDGGAIGTQYF.

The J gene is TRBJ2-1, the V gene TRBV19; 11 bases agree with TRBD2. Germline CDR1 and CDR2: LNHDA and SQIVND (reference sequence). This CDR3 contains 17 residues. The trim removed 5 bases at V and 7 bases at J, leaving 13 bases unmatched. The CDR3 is CASSALAGGTFYNEQFF. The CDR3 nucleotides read TGTGCCAGTAGTGCGCTAGCGGGGGGTACTTTTTATAATGAGCAGTTCTTC.

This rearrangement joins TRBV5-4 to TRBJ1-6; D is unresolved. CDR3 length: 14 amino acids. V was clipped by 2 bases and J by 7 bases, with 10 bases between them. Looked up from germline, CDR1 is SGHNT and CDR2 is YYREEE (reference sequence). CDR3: CASSFTVINSPLHF. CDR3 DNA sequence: TGTGCCAGCAGCTTTACGGTCATCAATTCACCCCTCCACTTT.

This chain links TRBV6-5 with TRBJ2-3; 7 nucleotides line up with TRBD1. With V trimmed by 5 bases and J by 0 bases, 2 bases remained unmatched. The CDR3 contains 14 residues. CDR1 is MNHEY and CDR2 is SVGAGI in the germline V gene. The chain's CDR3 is CASSPTGSTDTQYF. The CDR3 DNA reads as TGTGCCAGCAGTCCGACAGGGAGCACAGATACGCAGTATTTT.

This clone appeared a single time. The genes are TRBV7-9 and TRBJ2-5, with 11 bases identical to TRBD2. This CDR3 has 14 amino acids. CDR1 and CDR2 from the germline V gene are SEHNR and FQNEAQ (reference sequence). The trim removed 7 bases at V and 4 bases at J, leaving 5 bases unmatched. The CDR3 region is CASTLAGGGETQYF. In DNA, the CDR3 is TGTGCCAGCACCCTAGCGGGAGGAGGAGAGACCCAGTACTTC.

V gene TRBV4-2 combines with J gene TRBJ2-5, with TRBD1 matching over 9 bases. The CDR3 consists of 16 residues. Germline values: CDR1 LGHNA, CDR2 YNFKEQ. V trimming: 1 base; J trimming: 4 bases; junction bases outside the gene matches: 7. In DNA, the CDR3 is TGTGCCAGCAGCCAAGGCCGGGGACAGGGTGGAGAGACCCAGTACTTC. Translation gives CASSQGRGQGGETQYF.

CDR3 bases: TGCGCCAGCAGCTTGGACGGGACTAGCTCCGGGGAGCTGTTTTTT. Translated, it gives CASSLDGTSSGELFF. The rearrangement links TRBV5-1 to TRBJ2-2; 9 bases map to TRBD2. CDR1 SGHRS and CDR2 YFSETQ come from the germline V gene. This CDR3 region has 15 residues. V lost 0 bases and J lost 6; bases outside the gene matches: 3.

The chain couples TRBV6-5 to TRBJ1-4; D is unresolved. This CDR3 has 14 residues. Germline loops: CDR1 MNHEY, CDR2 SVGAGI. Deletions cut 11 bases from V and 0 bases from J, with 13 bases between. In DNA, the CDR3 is TGTGCCGCAACGTCGGTCCCAACTAATGAAAAACTGTTTTTT. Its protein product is CAATSVPTNEKLFF.

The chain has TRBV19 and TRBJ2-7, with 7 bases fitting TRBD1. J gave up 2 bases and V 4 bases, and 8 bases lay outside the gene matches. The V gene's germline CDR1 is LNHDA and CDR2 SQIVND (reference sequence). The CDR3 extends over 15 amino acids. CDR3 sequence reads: CASSNRGQRTYEQYF. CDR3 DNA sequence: TGTGCCAGTAGTAACCGGGGACAGAGGACCTACGAGCAGTACTTC. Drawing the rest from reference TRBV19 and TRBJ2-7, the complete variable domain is DGGITQSPKYLFRKEGQNVTLSCEQNLNHDAMYWYRQDPGQGLRLIYYSQIVNDFQKGDIAEGYSVSREKKESFPLTVTSAQKNPTAFYLCASSNRGQRTYEQYFGPGTRLTVT.

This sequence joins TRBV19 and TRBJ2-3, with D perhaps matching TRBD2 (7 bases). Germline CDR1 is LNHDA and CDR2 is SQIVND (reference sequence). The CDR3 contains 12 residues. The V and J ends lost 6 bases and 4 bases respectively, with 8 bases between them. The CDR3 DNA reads TGTGCCAGTAGCGGGGGGCCAGATACGCAGTATTTT. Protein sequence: CASSGGPDTQYF.

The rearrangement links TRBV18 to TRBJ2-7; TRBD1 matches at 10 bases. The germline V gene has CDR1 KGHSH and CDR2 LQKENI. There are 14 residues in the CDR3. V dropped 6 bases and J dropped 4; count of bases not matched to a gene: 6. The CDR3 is CASSTGQGPYEQYF. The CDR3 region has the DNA TGTGCCAGCTCGACGGGACAGGGGCCTTACGAGCAGTACTTC.

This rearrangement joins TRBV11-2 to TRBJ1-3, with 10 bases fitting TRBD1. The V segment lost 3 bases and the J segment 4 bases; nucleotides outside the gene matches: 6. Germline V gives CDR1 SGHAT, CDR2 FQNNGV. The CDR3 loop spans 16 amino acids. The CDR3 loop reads CASSLTGGAGGNTIYF. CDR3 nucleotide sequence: TGTGCCAGCAGCTTGACAGGGGGCGCGGGGGGAAACACCATATATTTT.

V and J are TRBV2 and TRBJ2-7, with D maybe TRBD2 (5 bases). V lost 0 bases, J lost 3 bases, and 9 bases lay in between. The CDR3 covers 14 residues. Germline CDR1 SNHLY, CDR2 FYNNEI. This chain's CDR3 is CASSEAPGFYEQYF. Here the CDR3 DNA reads TGTGCCAGCAGTGAAGCTCCGGGGTTCTACGAGCAGTACTTC.

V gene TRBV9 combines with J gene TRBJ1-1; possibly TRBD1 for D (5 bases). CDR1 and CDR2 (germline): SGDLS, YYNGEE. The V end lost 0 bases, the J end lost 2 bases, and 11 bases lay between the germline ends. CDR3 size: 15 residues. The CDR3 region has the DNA TGTGCCAGCAGCGTAGACGACCAGGGTAACACTGAAGCTTTCTTT. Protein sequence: CASSVDDQGNTEAFF.

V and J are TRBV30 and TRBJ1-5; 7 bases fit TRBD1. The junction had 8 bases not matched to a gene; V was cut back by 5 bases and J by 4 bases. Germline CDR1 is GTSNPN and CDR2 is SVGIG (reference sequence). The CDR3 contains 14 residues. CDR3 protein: CAWGGGTVNQPQHF. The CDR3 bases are TGTGCCTGGGGGGGCGGGACAGTAAATCAGCCCCAGCATTTT.

The CDR3 here is CASSESIGVGDTEAFF. CDR3 DNA: TGCGCCAGCAGTGAGTCTATAGGGGTTGGGGACACTGAAGCTTTCTTT. The chain joins TRBV10-1 to TRBJ1-1; D is possibly TRBD1 (5 bases). Germline lookup yields CDR1 WNHNN and CDR2 SYGVQD (reference sequence). V lost 0 bases and J 3 bases, leaving 14 bases between the germline ends. The CDR3 has 16 amino acids.

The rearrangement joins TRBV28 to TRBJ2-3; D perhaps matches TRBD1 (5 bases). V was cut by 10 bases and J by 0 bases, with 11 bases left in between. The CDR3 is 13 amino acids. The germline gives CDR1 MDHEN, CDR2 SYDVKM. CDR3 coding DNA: TGTGCCATCTTTCAGGGAAGCACAGATACGCAGTATTTT. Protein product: CAIFQGSTDTQYF.

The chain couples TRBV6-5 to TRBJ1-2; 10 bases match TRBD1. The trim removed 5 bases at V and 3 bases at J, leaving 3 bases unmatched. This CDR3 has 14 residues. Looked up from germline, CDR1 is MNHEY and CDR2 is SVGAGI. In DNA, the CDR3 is TGTGCCAGCAGTATGACAGGGGGCTACTATGGCTACACCTTC. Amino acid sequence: CASSMTGGYYGYTF.